The 14 T cell receptor beta chains in this list originate from one sample, sequenced in a study of T cells in Graves' hyperthyroidism and ophthalmopathy. Amplified regions were TCR beta CDR3 sequences from RNA transcripts. The study used the HTBI primer set for a first-round RT-PCR of the TCR CDR3. MiXCR was run by TCRdb on the multiplex PCR reads, yielding one entry per CDR3 protein. The table has 620,000 or so distinct CDR3 sequences, more than 12% seen once. The sequencing sample was made of blood. The receptors originated from a woman aged 45-60 years with Graves' ophthalmopathy.

This clonotype was observed at least ten times. The V gene is TRBV10-3, the J gene TRBJ2-1, with D perhaps TRBD1 (6 bases). Germline CDR1 and CDR2: ENHRY and SYGVKD. The CDR3 has 13 residues. V lost 6 bases, J lost 5 bases, and 11 bases lay in between. The CDR3 sequence: CAIRKQGDNEQFF. CDR3 sequence (DNA): TGTGCCATCAGAAAACAGGGAGACAATGAGCAGTTCTTC.

This clonotype came up many times. The CDR3 reads CASSRGGRGETQYF. In DNA, the CDR3 is TGTGCCAGCAGCCGCGGAGGGCGAGGAGAGACCCAGTACTTC. The gene calls are TRBV11-3 and TRBJ2-5; possible D gene TRBD2, 6 bases. Germline V lookup: CDR1 SGHNT, CDR2 YENEEA. This CDR3 is 14 amino acids long. With 5 bases removed from V and 4 bases from J, the gap between germline ends came to 14 bases.

This clonotype was counted many times. This rearrangement joins TRBV28 to TRBJ1-3, with 7 bases matching TRBD1. The germline gives CDR1 MDHEN, CDR2 SYDVKM. This CDR3 has 17 amino acids. After removal of 6 bases from V and 7 bases from J, the junction contained 18 bases not matched to a gene. This chain's CDR3 is CASSHDLTGVGVNTIYF. In DNA, the CDR3 is TGTGCCAGCAGCCACGACCTCACAGGGGTAGGGGTGAACACCATATATTTT.

This clonotype was seen only a few times. This chain joins TRBV27 and TRBJ2-1, with unresolved D. The CDR3 runs 13 residues. Germline-derived CDR1 and CDR2 are MNHEY and SMNVEV (reference sequence). Trimming stripped 3 bases from V and 4 bases from J, with 7 bases between. The chain's CDR3 is CASSFKIYNEQFF. CDR3 in DNA: TGTGCCAGCAGTTTTAAGATATACAATGAGCAGTTCTTC.

J is TRBJ1-2 and V is TRBV7-9, with D unclear. The CDR3 spans 15 residues. The germline V gene encodes CDR1 SEHNR and CDR2 FQNEAQ (reference sequence). Trimming pared 1 base from V and 11 bases from J, leaving 20 bases between. In DNA, the CDR3 is TGTGCCAGCAGCTTAGAAGGTACAAACGCGCTTACTTACACCTTC. It encodes CASSLEGTNALTYTF.

As to this clonotype: It may be a read error: a sequence one base away is much more abundant. The gene calls are TRBV12-5 and TRBJ2-1; no reliable D call. Per the germline V gene, CDR1 is LGHNT and CDR2 is FRNRAP. The CDR3 spans 11 residues. V was shortened by 0 bases and J by 6 bases, with 0 bases between the two germline ends. CDR3 protein: CASGLVNEQFF. In DNA, the CDR3 is TGTGCTAGTGGTTTGGTCAATGAGCAGTTCTTC.

CDR3 sequence (DNA): TGTGCCAGCAGCTTAAGTTCTAAACCGTTGAATGAGCAGTTCTTC. It yields the protein CASSLSSKPLNEQFF. The chain carries TRBV7-3 and TRBJ2-1; no definite D call. This CDR3 has 15 amino acids. Trimming removed 1 base from V and 7 bases from J, with 14 bases in between. CDR1 is SGHTA, CDR2 FQGTGA, per germline.

This clonotype was observed at least ten times. This chain uses TRBV28 with TRBJ2-5; TRBD2 matches 11 bases. Trimming cost V 5 bases and J 5 bases; bases outside gene matches: 7. The CDR3 extends over 15 amino acids. The V gene's germline CDR1 is MDHEN and CDR2 SYDVKM. The CDR3 nucleotides read TGTGCCAGCAGTACGACTAGCGGGGCATCCGAGACCCAGTACTTC. The encoded protein is CASSTTSGASETQYF.

This clonotype was detected a few times. The chain carries TRBV12-3 or TRBV12-4 and TRBJ2-2, with 9 bases identical to TRBD2. The CDR3 covers 13 residues. The junction had 1 base not matched to a gene; V was cut back by 3 bases and J by 8 bases. The CDR3 protein is CASSLSGRGELFF. The CDR3 DNA follows: TGTGCCAGCAGTTTGAGCGGGAGGGGGGAGCTGTTTTTT.

This chain uses TRBV20-1 with TRBJ2-7, with TRBD2 matching 14 bases. The CDR3 runs 16 residues. Germline V gene sequence: CDR1 DFQATT, CDR2 SNEGSKA (reference sequence). With 6 bases clipped from V and 1 base from J, the junction kept 8 bases outside the gene matches. In DNA form, the CDR3 reads TGCAGTGCAACCGGGACTAGCGGGAGTCTTTCCTACGAGCAGTACTTC. Translation gives CSATGTSGSLSYEQYF.

The sample holds many counts of this clonotype. This sequence joins TRBV15 and TRBJ2-1; 13 bases map to TRBD2. V dropped 1 base and J dropped 6; count of bases not matched to a gene: 3. The CDR3 is made up of 16 amino acids. Germline V gene sequence: CDR1 LNHNV, CDR2 YYDKDF (reference sequence). The CDR3 DNA reads as TGTGCCACCAGCAGAGGGACTAGCGGGAGAATCAATGAGCAGTTCTTC. This translates into CATSRGTSGRINEQFF.

This clonotype was recorded many times. This chain joins TRBV20-1 and TRBJ1-5; 7 nucleotides align to TRBD1. Germline assignment: CDR1 DFQATT and CDR2 SNEGSKA (reference sequence). V was pared by 5 bases and J by 0 bases, with 1 base of the junction left unmatched. The CDR3 has 13 amino acids. CDR3 loop: CSAGTDSNQPQHF. The CDR3 DNA is TGCAGTGCTGGGACAGATAGCAATCAGCCCCAGCATTTT.

This clonotype was detected ten times or more. The CDR3 DNA reads TGTGCCTGGAGTGTTGGCGGGAGCAGAGAGACCCAGTACTTC. The encoded protein is CAWSVGGSRETQYF. This sequence joins TRBV30 and TRBJ2-5; 7 positions match TRBD2. CDR3 length: 14 amino acids. V gave up 0 bases and J gave up 4 bases; unmatched junction bases: 5. Per the germline V gene, CDR1 is GTSNPN and CDR2 is SVGIG (reference sequence).

This clonotype was seen a few times. V usage is TRBV2 and J usage is TRBJ2-2, with a possible D match to TRBD2 (6 bases). Trimming shortened V by 4 bases and J by 6 bases, and 12 bases separated the two germline ends. This CDR3 has 14 amino acids. Germline assignment: CDR1 SNHLY and CDR2 FYNNEI. The CDR3 coding sequence is TGTGCCAGCAGTGTTGGCGGGATCCCCGGGGAGCTGTTTTTT. Translated: CASSVGGIPGELFF.